The rows below give T cell receptor beta chains drawn from one sample of a study of shared clonotypes between healthy human individuals. Measured with immunoSEQ multiplex PCR; TCRdb has only the in-frame clones, and not every one. The sample includes approximately 480,000 clones, nearly 80% seen only once; the top ten take under 15%. The source material was PBMCs. The receptor source for this set is a woman aged 35 to 49 in good health. Some clones in this sample may be carry-over from other donors' samples. Each CDR3 is given with its conserved first and last residue. A D gene is named only where the DNA matches it firmly. Where a row states a size, it is once, few, many or the class of an expanded clone; other rows omit it.

>TRBV7-2|NA|TRBJ2-2|few
CASSLIGMLALNTGELFF
TGTGCCAGCAGCTTAATCGGCATGCTAGCGTTAAACACCGGGGAGCTGTTTTTT
>TRBV9|TRBD2|TRBJ2-1|NA
CASSREGVNEQFF
TGTGCCAGCAGCCGGGAGGGCGTCAATGAGCAGTTCTTC
>TRBV6-5|NA|TRBJ1-2|many
CASSYSGYGYTF
TGTGCCAGCAGTTACTCAGGGTATGGCTACACCTTC
>TRBV2|NA|TRBJ1-1|few
CASRPNTEAFF
TGTGCCAGCAGACCGAACACTGAAGCTTTCTTT
>TRBV6-1|NA|TRBJ2-1|NA
CASSEDRVEQFF
TGTGCCAGCAGTGAAGACAGGGTAGAGCAGTTCTTC
>TRBV7-9|NA|TRBJ2-7|NA
CASSSSGTRYEQYF
TGTGCCAGCAGCTCCTCCGGGACTCGCTACGAGCAGTACTTC
>TRBV5-6|NA|TRBJ1-2|NA
CASSLGQKNYGYTF
TGTGCCAGCAGCTTGGGACAGAAAAACTATGGCTACACCTTC
>TRBV5-4|TRBD2|TRBJ2-1|once
CASSSAGGPYNEQFF
TGTGCCAGCAGCTCAGCGGGAGGACCCTACAATGAGCAGTTCTTC
>TRBV28|NA|TRBJ1-5|few
CASSFRAANQPQHF
TGTGCCAGCAGTTTTCGGGCCGCCAATCAGCCCCAGCATTTT
>TRBV7-2|TRBD1|TRBJ1-5|NA
CASSPGQSQPQHF
TGTGCCAGCAGCCCGGGACAGAGTCAGCCCCAGCATTTT
>TRBV18|TRBD1|TRBJ2-3|few
CASSRQGEPTDTQYF
TGTGCCAGCTCACGACAGGGGGAACCCACAGATACGCAGTATTTT
>TRBV19|NA|TRBJ1-5|NA
CASSPGDVSNQPQHF
TGTGCCAGTAGCCCGGGGGATGTTAGCAATCAGCCCCAGCATTTT
>TRBV7-8|TRBD1|TRBJ1-5|NA
CASSSDRAPGEPQHF
TGTGCCAGCAGCTCGGACAGGGCCCCCGGTGAGCCCCAGCATTTT
>TRBV10-3|TRBD1|TRBJ2-2|NA
CATSERTGWTGELFF
TGTGCCACCAGTGAGAGGACAGGGTGGACCGGGGAGCTGTTTTTT
>TRBV20-1|TRBD2|TRBJ2-7|NA
CSATLAVQYF
TGCAGTGCTACTCTAGCGGTTCAGTACTTC
>TRBV2|TRBD2|TRBJ2-7|NA
CASTGLASSYEQYF
TGTGCCAGCACCGGACTAGCGTCTTCCTACGAGCAGTACTTC
>TRBV5-4|TRBD2|TRBJ2-5|NA
CASSVAGGRGETQYF
TGTGCCAGCAGCGTAGCGGGAGGGCGGGGAGAGACCCAGTACTTC
>TRBV6-6|NA|TRBJ1-5|NA
CASSYGQGSQPQHF
TGTGCCAGCAGTTACGGGCAGGGGTCTCAGCCCCAGCATTTT
>TRBV7-9|TRBD1|TRBJ2-7|few
CASSLGTGAAYEQYF
TGTGCCAGCAGCTTAGGGACAGGGGCTGCCTACGAGCAGTACTTC
>TRBV4-2|TRBD1|TRBJ1-6|once
CASSPGQGDNSPLHF
TGTGCCAGCAGCCCTGGACAGGGGGACAATTCACCCCTCCACTTT
>TRBV6-1|TRBD2|TRBJ2-1|NA
CASSDIAGSSYNEQFF
TGTGCCAGCAGTGATATAGCGGGGAGCTCCTACAATGAGCAGTTCTTC
>TRBV30|TRBD2|TRBJ2-5|NA
CAWDVRSSGRGETQYF
TGTGCCTGGGACGTACGAAGCAGCGGGAGGGGAGAGACCCAGTACTTC
>TRBV7-9|NA|TRBJ1-3|NA
CASSSQGSGNTIYF
TGTGCCAGCAGCTCGCAGGGTTCTGGAAACACCATATATTTT
>TRBV28|NA|TRBJ1-4|NA
CASSGGGATNEKLFF
TGTGCCAGCAGTGGGGGGGGTGCAACTAATGAAAAACTGTTTTTT
>TRBV2|NA|TRBJ2-5|NA
CASSEGAGMETQYF
TGTGCCAGCAGTGAAGGGGCAGGGATGGAGACCCAGTACTTC
>TRBV4-2|NA|TRBJ1-5|NA
CASSQDSSQAVDQPQHF
TGTGCCAGCAGCCAAGATTCGAGCCAAGCAGTCGATCAGCCCCAGCATTTT
>TRBV15|TRBD2|TRBJ2-7|once
CATSRDEGTRSSYEQYF
TGTGCCACCAGCAGAGATGAGGGGACTAGGAGCTCCTACGAGCAGTACTTC
>TRBV5-1|NA|TRBJ2-5|once
CASSLEQSYQETQYF
TGCGCCAGCAGCTTGGAACAGTCGTACCAAGAGACCCAGTACTTC
>TRBV15|TRBD2|TRBJ2-1|NA
CATSTGGEQFF
TGTGCCACCAGCACCGGGGGGGAGCAGTTCTTC
>TRBV5-1|TRBD1|TRBJ2-2|NA
CASSYSGQGNSGELFF
TGCGCCAGCAGCTACTCGGGACAGGGCAATTCCGGGGAGCTGTTTTTT
>TRBV7-3|TRBD2|TRBJ2-7|NA
CASSLGWGAGANEQYF
TGTGCCAGCAGCTTAGGTTGGGGAGCGGGAGCTAACGAGCAGTACTTC
>TRBV5-5|TRBD1|TRBJ2-6|NA
CASSRDRAGANVLTF
TGTGCCAGCAGCAGGGACAGGGCTGGGGCCAACGTCCTGACTTTC
>TRBV7-9|NA|TRBJ1-1|few
CASSLGRANTEAFF
TGTGCCAGCAGCTTGGGCAGGGCGAACACTGAAGCTTTCTTT
>TRBV5-6|TRBD1|TRBJ1-6|NA
CASRAGGQYGSPLHF
TGTGCCAGCAGGGCAGGGGGTCAGTACGGTTCACCCCTCCACTTT
>TRBV7-3|NA|TRBJ1-1|NA
CASSRLMNTEAFF
TGTGCCAGCAGCCGTCTAATGAACACTGAAGCTTTCTTT
>TRBV11-3|NA|TRBJ2-2|NA
CASSLDGARATGELFF
TGTGCCAGCAGCTTAGATGGTGCCAGGGCCACCGGGGAGCTGTTTTTT
>TRBV9|NA|TRBJ1-5|NA
CASSVGGGEQPQHF
TGTGCCAGCAGCGTAGGCGGGGGCGAGCAGCCCCAGCATTTT
>TRBV9|NA|TRBJ1-5|NA
CASSPPTVAGNQPQHF
TGTGCCAGCAGCCCCCCGACCGTAGCTGGTAATCAGCCCCAGCATTTT
>TRBV5-4|NA|TRBJ2-6|NA
CASSLGGAPGANVLTF
TGTGCCAGCAGCTTAGGGGGGGCGCCTGGGGCCAACGTCCTGACTTTC
>TRBV7-3|TRBD2|TRBJ2-1|many
CASSQEGGSGNEQFF
TGTGCCAGCAGCCAGGAGGGCGGGAGTGGCAATGAGCAGTTCTTC
>TRBV7-3|TRBD2|TRBJ2-1|NA
CASSLRLAGGYEQFF
TGTGCCAGCAGCTTAAGGCTAGCGGGAGGCTATGAGCAGTTCTTC
>TRBV15|TRBD1|TRBJ1-4|few
CATSRYWDRVGEKLFF
TGTGCCACCAGCAGATACTGGGACAGGGTTGGCGAAAAACTGTTTTTT
>TRBV27|NA|TRBJ2-1|NA
CASSFSGGNEQFF
TGTGCCAGCAGTTTTTCTGGGGGCAATGAGCAGTTCTTC
>TRBV29-1|NA|TRBJ2-1|many
CSALPWGLSGRQYNEQFF
TGCAGCGCTCTTCCCTGGGGCCTAAGCGGGCGGCAATACAATGAGCAGTTCTTC
>TRBV5-4|NA|TRBJ2-1|NA
CASTPQGPSSYNEQFF
TGTGCCAGCACCCCCCAAGGTCCGAGCTCCTACAATGAGCAGTTCTTC
>TRBV19|NA|TRBJ1-1|NA
CVSSIGGGGTEAFF
TGTGTCAGTAGTATTGGGGGGGGAGGGACTGAAGCTTTCTTT